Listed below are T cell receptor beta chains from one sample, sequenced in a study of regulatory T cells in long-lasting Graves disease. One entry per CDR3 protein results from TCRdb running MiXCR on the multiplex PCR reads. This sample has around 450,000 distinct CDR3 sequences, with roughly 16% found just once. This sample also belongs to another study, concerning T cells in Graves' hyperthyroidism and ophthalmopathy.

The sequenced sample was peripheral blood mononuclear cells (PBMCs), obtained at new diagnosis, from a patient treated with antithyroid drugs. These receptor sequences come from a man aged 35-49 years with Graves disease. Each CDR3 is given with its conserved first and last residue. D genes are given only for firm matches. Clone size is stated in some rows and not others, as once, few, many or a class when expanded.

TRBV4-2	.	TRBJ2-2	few	TGTGCCAGCAGCCAAGACTGGGGACTGGGCGGCACTTATCCTACCGGGGAGCTGTTTTTT	CASSQDWGLGGTYPTGELFF
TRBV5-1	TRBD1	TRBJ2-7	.	TGCGCCAGCAGCTGGGGACAGGGCGAGCAGTACTTC	CASSWGQGEQYF
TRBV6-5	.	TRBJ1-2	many	TGTGCCAGCAGTTGGAAATCTGAAGGCTATGGCTACACCTTC	CASSWKSEGYGYTF
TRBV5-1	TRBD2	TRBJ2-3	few	TGCGCCAGCAGGCCCGGGACTAGTTCGGATACGCAGTATTTT	CASRPGTSSDTQYF
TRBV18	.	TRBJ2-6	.	TGTGCCAGCTCACCAAGGGTCTCTGGGGCCAACGTCCTGACTTTC	CASSPRVSGANVLTF
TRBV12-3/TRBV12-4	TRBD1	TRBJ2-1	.	TGTGCCAGCAGTACGGACAGGGAATACAATGAGCAGTTCTTC	CASSTDREYNEQFF
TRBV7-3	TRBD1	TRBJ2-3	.	TGTGCCAGCAGCCTCCCGGGACAGGGTGTACAGTATTTT	CASSLPGQGVQYF
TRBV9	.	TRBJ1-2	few	TGTGCCAGCAGCGTCGCAACTCAAGGCTATGGCTACACCTTC	CASSVATQGYGYTF
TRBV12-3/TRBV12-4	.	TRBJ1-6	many	TGTGCCAGCAGTCCCCGGGATGGACCCTCACCCCTCCACTTT	CASSPRDGPSPLHF
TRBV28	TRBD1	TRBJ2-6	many	TGTGCCAGCAGTTTATATGCGTGGACAGGGGGGACTGGGGCCAACGTCCTGACTTTC	CASSLYAWTGGTGANVLTF
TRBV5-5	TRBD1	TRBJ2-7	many	TGTGCCAGCAGCTTCGGGACAGGGTTTAACGAGCAGTACTTC	CASSFGTGFNEQYF
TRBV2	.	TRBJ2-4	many	TGTGCCAGCAACGAGGGTCTAGCCAAAAACATTCAGTACTTC	CASNEGLAKNIQYF
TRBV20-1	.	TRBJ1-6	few	TGCAGTGCTCCCCCCGGGACATCTTATAATTCACCCCTCCACTTT	CSAPPGTSYNSPLHF
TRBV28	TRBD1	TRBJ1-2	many	TGTGCCAGCACAATACCGAGACAGGGCCATGGCTACACCTTC	CASTIPRQGHGYTF
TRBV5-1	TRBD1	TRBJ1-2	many	TGCGCCAGCAGACGGGACCGGGACAGGGGCCACGGCTACACCTTC	CASRRDRDRGHGYTF
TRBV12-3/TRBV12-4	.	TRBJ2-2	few	TGTGCCAGCAGTGGGGACGGAGACACCGGGGAGCTGTTTTTT	CASSGDGDTGELFF
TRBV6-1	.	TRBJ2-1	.	TGTGCCAGCAGTAAAAACAGGCGAGAAAGCTCCTACAATGAGCAGTTCTTC	CASSKNRRESSYNEQFF
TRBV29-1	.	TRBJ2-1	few	TGCAGCGTTGAGTGGGCAGGGGGGTACAATGAGCAGTTCTTC	CSVEWAGGYNEQFF
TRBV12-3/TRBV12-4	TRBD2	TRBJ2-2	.	TGTGCCAGCAGTTTCTGGACTAGCGGGAAGAACACCGGGGAGCTGTTTTTT	CASSFWTSGKNTGELFF
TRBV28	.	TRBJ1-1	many	TGTGCCAGCAGTCCAGAGGGGCGGGGAGCTTTCTTT	CASSPEGRGAFF
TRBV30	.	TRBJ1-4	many	TGTGCCTGGGGCATGGGCAGTATTGCAACTAATGAAAAACTGTTTTTT	CAWGMGSIATNEKLFF
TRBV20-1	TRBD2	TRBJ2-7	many	TGCAGTGCTAGAGATTTGAGTACGGGAGGACACCTTAGGAGCTCCTACGAGCAGTACTTC	CSARDLSTGGHLRSSYEQYF
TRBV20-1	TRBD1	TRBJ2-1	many	TGCAGTGCTAGCGGGACAGGGGTAAGAGAGCAGTTCTTC	CSASGTGVREQFF
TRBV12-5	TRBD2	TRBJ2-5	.	TGTGCTAGTGGCCTCAGACGACTAGCGGGAGGGGAGACCCAGTACTTC	CASGLRRLAGGETQYF
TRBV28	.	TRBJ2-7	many	TGTGCCAGCAGTTTTAAGGGCAGATACGAGCAGTACTTC	CASSFKGRYEQYF
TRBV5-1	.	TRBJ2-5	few	TGCGCCAGCAGCTGGTGGGACCTGTCAGAGACCCAGTACTTC	CASSWWDLSETQYF
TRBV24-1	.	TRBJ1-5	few	TGTGCCACCAGTGATTTGTCCAGATATCAGCCCCAGCATTTT	CATSDLSRYQPQHF
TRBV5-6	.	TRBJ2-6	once	TGTGCCAGCAGCTTGGTTTGGGACTCTGGGGCCAGCGTCCTGACTTTC	CASSLVWDSGASVLTF
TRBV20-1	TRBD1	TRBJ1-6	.	TGCAGTGCTAGGGACAGGGGGAATTCACCCCTCCACTTT	CSARDRGNSPLHF
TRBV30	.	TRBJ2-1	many	TGTGCCTGGAGGACCTCGATGGGGGGAGAGTTCTTC	CAWRTSMGGEFF
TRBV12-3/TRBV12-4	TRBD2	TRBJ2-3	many	TGTGCCAGCAGTTCAGATAGGACTAGCGTAAGCACAGATACGCAGTATTTT	CASSSDRTSVSTDTQYF
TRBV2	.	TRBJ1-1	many	TGTGCCAGCAGTGAAGCGCTTGGGGGCAAAGCTTTCTTT	CASSEALGGKAFF
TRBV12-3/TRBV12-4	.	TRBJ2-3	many	TGTGCCAGCAGGGTCCGTTCGGGGGATACGCAGTATTTT	CASRVRSGDTQYF
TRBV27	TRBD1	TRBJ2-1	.	TGTGCCAGCAGTCCAACGGCAGGGGGCAAGAATGAGCAGTTCTTC	CASSPTAGGKNEQFF
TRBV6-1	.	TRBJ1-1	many	TGTGCCAGCAGTGAAGGGAAGCTTTTCTTT	CASSEGKLFF
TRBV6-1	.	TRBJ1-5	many	TGTGCCAGCAGTGAAGCTAGGGGGGGATCTCAGCCCCAGCATTTT	CASSEARGGSQPQHF
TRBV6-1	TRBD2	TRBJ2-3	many	TGTGCCAGCAGTGGACTAGCGGGATCCCCAGATACGCAGTATTTT	CASSGLAGSPDTQYF
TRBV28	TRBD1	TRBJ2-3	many	TGTGCCAGCAGTCCCTCCGGGACAGGCCCCCCTCCTACGCAGTATTTT	CASSPSGTGPPPTQYF
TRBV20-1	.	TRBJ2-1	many	TGCAGTGCTTACCGACTAGATGGGTACAATGAGCAGTTCTTC	CSAYRLDGYNEQFF
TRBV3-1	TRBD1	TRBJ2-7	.	TGTGCCAGCAGCCACCGGGACAGGGCCACCATCTTC	CASSHRDRATIF
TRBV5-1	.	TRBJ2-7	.	TGTGCCAGCAGCTCGACTGGGAGGCGCACCTACGAGCAGTACTTC	CASSSTGRRTYEQYF
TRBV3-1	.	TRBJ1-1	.	TGTGCCAGCAGCCAAGCGAGTCGGAACACTGAAGCTTTCTTT	CASSQASRNTEAFF
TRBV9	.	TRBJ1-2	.	TGTGCCAGCAGCGCGCAAGGGGCTGTCTATGGCTACACCTTC	CASSAQGAVYGYTF
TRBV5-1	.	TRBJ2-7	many	TGCGCCAGCAGCTTGGTGGCCAGTTTGAGCGAGCAGTACTTC	CASSLVASLSEQYF
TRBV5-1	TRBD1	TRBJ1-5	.	TGCGCCAGCAGCCTAGGGACAGGAATTAGCAATCAGCCCCAGCATTTT	CASSLGTGISNQPQHF
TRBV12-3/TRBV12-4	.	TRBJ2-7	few	TGTGCCAGCAGTCCGGGCCTCCCGGACGAGCAGTACTTC	CASSPGLPDEQYF
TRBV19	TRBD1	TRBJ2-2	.	TGTGCCAGTAGTATAGCGCGGGGGACAGGGTGCACCGGGGAGCTGTTTTTT	CASSIARGTGCTGELFF
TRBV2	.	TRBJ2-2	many	TGTGCCAGCAGTGCGACGGGCCCTTTGAACACCGGGGAGCTGTTTTTT	CASSATGPLNTGELFF
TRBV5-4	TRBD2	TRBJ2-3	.	TGTGCCAGCAGCCTCGGACTAGCGCGCACAGATACGCAGTATTTT	CASSLGLARTDTQYF
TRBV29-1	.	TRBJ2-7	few	TGCAGCGTGCGTCATACAGACGAGCAGTACTTC	CSVRHTDEQYF